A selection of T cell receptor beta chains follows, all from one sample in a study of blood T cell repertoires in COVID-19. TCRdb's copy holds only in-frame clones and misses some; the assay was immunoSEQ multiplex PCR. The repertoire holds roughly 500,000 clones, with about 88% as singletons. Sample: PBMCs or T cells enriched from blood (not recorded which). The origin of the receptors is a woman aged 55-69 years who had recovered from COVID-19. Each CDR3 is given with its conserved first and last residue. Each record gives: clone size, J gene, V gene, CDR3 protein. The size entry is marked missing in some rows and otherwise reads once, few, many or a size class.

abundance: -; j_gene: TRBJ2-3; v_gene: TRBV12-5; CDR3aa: CASGLGASGGPDTQYF
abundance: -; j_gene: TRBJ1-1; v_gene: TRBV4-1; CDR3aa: CASSQRRGLAEAFF
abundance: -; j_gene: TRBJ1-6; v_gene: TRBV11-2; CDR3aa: CASSSLGRDNSPLHF
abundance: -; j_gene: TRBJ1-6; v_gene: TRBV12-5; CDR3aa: CASGRGQGSNSPLHF
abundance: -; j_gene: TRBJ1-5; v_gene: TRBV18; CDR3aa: CASSPGREQPQHF
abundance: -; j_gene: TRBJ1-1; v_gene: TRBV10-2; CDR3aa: CASGTGAVAFF
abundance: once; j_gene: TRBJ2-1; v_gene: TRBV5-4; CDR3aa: CASDPGGTSYNEQFF
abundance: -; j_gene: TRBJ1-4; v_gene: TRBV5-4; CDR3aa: CASSLVNEKLFF
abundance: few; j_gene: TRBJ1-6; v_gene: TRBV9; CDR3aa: CASSVPDGGGPLHF
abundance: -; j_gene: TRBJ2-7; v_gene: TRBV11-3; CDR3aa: CASSQGGQGGPRSYEQYF
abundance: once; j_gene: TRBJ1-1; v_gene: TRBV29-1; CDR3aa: CSVDEGYTEAFF
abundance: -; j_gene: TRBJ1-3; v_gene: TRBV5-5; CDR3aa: CASSLDRTPLGNTIYF
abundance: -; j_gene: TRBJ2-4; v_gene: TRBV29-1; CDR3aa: CSVISVTKNIQYF
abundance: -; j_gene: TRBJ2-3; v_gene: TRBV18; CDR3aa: CASSRDYQTDTQYF
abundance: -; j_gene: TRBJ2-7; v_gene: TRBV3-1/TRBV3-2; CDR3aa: CASSQAVVTSGGGYEQYF
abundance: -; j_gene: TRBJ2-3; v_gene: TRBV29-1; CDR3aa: CSTGQGAWADTQYF
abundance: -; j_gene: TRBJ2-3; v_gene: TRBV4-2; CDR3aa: CASSQGGTRGGDTQYF
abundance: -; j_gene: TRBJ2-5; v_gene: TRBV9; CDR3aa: CASSVAARDQETQYF
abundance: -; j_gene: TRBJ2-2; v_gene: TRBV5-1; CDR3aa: CASSLRGTQANTGELFF
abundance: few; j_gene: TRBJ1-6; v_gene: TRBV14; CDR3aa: CASSQDYRAGALGALHF
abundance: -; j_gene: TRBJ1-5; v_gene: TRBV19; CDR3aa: CASSIAGGEQPQHF
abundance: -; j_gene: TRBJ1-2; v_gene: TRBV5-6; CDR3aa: CASSLGVPGYTF
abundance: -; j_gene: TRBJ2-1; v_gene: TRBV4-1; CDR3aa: CASSQGGSGPQNEQFF
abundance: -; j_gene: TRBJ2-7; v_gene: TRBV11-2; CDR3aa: CASSQTGAYEQYF
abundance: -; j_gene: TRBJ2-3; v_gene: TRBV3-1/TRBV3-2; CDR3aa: CASSQGQQFIDTQYF
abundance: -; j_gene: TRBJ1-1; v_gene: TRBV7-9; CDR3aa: CASSPGGSNTEAFF
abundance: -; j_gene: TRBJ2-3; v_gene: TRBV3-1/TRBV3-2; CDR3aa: CASSQDWIAGARTQYF
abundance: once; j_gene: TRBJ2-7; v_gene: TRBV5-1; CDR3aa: CASSLSGGGSRYEQYF
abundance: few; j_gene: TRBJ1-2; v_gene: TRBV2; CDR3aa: CASRAANYGYTF
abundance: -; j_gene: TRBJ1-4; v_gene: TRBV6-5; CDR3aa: CASRPAGGVEKLFF
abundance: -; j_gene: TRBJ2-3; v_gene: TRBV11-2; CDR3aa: CASSLDPRTSGPQYF
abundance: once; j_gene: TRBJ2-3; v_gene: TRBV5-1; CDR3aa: CASSLSTSGGITDTQYF
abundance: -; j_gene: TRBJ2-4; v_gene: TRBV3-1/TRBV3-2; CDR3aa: CASSRRDYQGIQYF
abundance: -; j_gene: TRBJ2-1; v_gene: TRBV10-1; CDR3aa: CASSDLRGSYNEQFF
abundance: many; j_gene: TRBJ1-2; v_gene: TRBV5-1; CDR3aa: CASSLDGNTNYGYTF
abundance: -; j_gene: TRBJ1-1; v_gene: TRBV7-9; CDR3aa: CASRKGQGGMNTEAFF
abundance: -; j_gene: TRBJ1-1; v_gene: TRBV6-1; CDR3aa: CASSEVRGQTNTEAFF
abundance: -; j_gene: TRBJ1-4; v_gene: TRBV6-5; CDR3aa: CASSSDRVGAIEKLFF
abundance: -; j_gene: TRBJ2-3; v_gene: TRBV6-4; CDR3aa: CASSVPDLDTQYF
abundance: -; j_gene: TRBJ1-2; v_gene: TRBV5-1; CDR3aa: CASSLSRQGNYGYTF
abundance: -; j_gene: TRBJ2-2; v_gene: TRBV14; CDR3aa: CASSQATGPGELFF
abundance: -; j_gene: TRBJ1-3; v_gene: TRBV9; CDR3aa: CASSGQGYSGNTIYF
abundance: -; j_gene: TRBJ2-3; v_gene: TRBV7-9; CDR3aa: CASSFGQSSDTQYF
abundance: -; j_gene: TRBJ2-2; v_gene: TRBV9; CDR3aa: CASSVGGTGELFF
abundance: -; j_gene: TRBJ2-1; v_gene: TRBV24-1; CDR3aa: CATSDLGGMRFF
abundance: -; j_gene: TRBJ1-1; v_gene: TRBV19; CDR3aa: CASSMSTEAFF
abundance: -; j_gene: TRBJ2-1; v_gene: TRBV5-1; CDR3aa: CASSLGEVPYNEQFF
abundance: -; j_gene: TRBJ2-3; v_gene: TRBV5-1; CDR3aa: CASSLDLAGSGDTQYF
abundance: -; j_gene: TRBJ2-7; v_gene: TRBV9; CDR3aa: CASASGGLPSYEQYF
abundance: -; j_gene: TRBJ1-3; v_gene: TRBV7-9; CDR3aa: CASSFPAGAPSGNTIYF
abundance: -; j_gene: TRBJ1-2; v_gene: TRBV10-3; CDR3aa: CAITQGDYGYTF
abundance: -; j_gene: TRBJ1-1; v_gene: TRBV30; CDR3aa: CAWSVLLVTEAFF
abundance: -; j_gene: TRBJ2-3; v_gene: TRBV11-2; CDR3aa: CASSKTRGADTQYF
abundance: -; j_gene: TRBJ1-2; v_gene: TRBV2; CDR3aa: CASSEVGPRGGYTF
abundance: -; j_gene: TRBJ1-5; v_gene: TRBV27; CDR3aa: CASSLNRGAQPQHF